This T cell receptor (beta chain) was sequenced for a study of vaccination and CD4 T cells after COVID-19. At the level of the study: Convalescents were six males and four females, two of them Hispanic. There were a few convalescent patients sampled at day 14 and again at days 161 to 241 post-vaccination.

The CDR3 loop spans 12 amino acids. Deletions cut 11 bases from V and 5 bases from J, with 10 bases between. From germline, CDR1 is MDHEN and CDR2 SYDVKM. Specified time point: late sampling 161 to 241 days after vaccination in a few convalescent patients. TCRdb re-called the PCR reads through MiXCR, storing one row per CDR3 protein. The sample lists about 40,000 distinct CDR3 sequences, 36% seen once, with about 5.3% in the top ten. Study conclusions and caveats: Vaccine-specific clones numbering 304 of 307 showed spike mono-reactivity in convalescent patients.

With respect to this clonotype: What it binds is not known.

V and J are TRBV28 and TRBJ1-6, with a possible D match to TRBD1 (6 bases). Material: CD4+ T cells from blood, obtained about 7 months after SARS-CoV-2 vaccination. The TCR originated in a human donor who had recovered from COVID-19. The CDR3 loop is CAGRDNNSPLHF. For the CDR3, the DNA is TGTGCCGGCCGGGACAATAATTCACCCCTCCACTTT.